This T cell receptor (beta chain) was sequenced in a study of blood T cell repertoires in COVID-19. In the study overall: Acute-phase and convalescent COVID-19 samples originated in the United States, Italy and Spain. The cDNA or gDNA used as material had been derived from T cells, B-cell-depleted T cells, or PBMCs.

The junction had 6 bases not matched to a gene; V was cut back by 4 bases and J by 2 bases. The germline CDR1 and CDR2 sequences are LGHNA and YSLEER. The CDR3 sequence is 15 residues long. Authors' data handling: Reference gene primer amplification gave nucleated cell count estimates. Assay used: immunoSEQ multiplex PCR; TCRdb lists only in-frame clones, some missing. That table supplies the V and J calls and clone size; D and trimming were determined from the DNA. The table has about 160,000 clones, about 86% seen once; the top ten hold roughly 19%. This clonotype was sampled from a woman aged 80 or over with acute or convalescent COVID-19. Sequences were obtained from peripheral blood. V is TRBV4-3 and J is TRBJ1-2; 8 nucleotides agree with TRBD1. CDR3 sequence reads: CASSRTGLLNYGYTF. Written as DNA, the CDR3 is TGCGCCAGCAGCCGGACAGGGCTTCTAAACTATGGCTACACCTTC.